This T cell receptor beta chain was found in a study of T-cell reconstitution after alpha-beta-depleted transplantation in children. In this sample, this clonotype turned up a few times. Library preparation (for TCRbeta) was performed with unique molecular identifiers. TCRdb reprocessed the PCR reads via MiXCR and lists one record per CDR3 protein. The sample records about 690,000 distinct CDR3 sequences, 15% to 20% being singletons. CDR3 size: 15 residues. Trimming took 0 bases from V and 7 from J; bases not matched to a gene: 5. The V gene's germline CDR1 is LGHNA and CDR2 YNFKEQ. The source of this sequence is a human donor who donated a stem cell graft to a child with acute myeloid leukemia. Material: PBMCs from the stem cell graft donor, obtained from the stem cell graft. The chain has TRBV4-2 and TRBJ2-1, with 8 bases matching TRBD2. The CDR3 DNA reads TGTGCCAGCAGCCAAGATAGAAGCGGGGGAAATGAGCAGTTCTTC. The encoded protein is CASSQDRSGGNEQFF.